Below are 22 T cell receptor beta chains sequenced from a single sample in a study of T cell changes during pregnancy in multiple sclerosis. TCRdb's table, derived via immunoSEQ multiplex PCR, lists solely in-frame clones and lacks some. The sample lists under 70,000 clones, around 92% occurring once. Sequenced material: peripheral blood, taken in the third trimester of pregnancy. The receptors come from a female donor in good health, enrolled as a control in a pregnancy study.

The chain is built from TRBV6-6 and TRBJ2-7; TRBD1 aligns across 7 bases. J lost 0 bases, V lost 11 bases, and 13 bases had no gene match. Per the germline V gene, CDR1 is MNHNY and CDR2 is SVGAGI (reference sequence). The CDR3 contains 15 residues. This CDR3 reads CAGASRDRPSYEQYF. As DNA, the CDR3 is TGTGCCGGAGCTTCCCGGGACAGACCCTCCTACGAGCAGTACTTC.

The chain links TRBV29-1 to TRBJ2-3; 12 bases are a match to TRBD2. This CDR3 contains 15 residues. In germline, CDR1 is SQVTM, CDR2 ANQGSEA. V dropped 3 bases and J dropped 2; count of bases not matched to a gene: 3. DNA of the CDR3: TGCAGCGTTGATTCTAGCGGGAGGGCCACAGATACGCAGTATTTT. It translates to CSVDSSGRATDTQYF.

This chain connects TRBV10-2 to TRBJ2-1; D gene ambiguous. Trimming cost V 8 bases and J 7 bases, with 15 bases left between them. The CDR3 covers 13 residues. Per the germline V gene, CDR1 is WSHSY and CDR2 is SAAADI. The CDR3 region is CASSPAVENEQFF. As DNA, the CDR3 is TGCGCCAGCTCCCCCGCGGTGGAAAATGAGCAGTTCTTC.

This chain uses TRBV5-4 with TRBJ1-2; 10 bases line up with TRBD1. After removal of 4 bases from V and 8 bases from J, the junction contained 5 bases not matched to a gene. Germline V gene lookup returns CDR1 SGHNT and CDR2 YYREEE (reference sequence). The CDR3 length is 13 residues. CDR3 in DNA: TGTGCCAGCAGCCGACAGGGGGCGCGCGGCTACACCTTC. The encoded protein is CASSRQGARGYTF.

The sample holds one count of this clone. The CDR3 loop is CASSPTLLSSGGLNEQFF. The DNA of the CDR3 is TGTGCCAGCAGCCCCACCCTCCTGTCAAGCGGGGGGTTGAATGAGCAGTTCTTC. The chain joins TRBV7-3 to TRBJ2-1; the match to TRBD2 covers 9 bases. Unmatched junction bases numbered 18, after V lost 5 bases and J lost 7 bases. The germline V gene has CDR1 SGHTA and CDR2 FQGTGA. The CDR3 spans 18 residues.

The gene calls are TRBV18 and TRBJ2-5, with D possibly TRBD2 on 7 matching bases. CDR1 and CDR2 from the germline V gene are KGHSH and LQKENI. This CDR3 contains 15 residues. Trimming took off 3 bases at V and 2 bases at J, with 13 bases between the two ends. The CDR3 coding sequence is TGTGCCAGCTCACCGAGGGCGGGGGCTCAAGAGACCCAGTACTTC. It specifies CASSPRAGAQETQYF.

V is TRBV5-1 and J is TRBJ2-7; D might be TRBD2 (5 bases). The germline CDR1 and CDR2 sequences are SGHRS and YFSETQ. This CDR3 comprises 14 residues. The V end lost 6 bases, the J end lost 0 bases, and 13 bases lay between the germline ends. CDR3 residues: CASKSAVSSYEQYF. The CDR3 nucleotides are TGCGCCAGCAAATCAGCGGTAAGCTCCTACGAGCAGTACTTC.

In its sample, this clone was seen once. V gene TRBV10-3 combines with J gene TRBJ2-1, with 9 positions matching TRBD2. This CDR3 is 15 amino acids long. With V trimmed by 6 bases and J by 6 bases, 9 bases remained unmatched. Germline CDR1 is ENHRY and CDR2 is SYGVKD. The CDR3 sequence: CAIRGRREGLNEQFF. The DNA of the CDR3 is TGTGCCATCAGGGGGCGGCGGGAGGGCCTCAATGAGCAGTTCTTC.

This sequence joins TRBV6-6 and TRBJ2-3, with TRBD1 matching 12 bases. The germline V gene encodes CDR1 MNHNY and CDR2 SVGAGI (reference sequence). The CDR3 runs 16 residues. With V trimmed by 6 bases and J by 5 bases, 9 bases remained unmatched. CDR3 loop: CASRTTGTGGRDTQYF. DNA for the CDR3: TGTGCCAGCAGAACAACCGGGACAGGGGGCCGAGATACGCAGTATTTT.

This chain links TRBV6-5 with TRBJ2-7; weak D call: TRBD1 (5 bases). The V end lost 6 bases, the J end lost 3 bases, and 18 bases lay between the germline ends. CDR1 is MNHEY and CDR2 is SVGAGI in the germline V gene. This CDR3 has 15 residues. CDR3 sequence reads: CASSRSAGSIYEQYF. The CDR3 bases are TGTGCCAGCAGCCGTTCGGCAGGGTCGATCTACGAGCAGTACTTC.

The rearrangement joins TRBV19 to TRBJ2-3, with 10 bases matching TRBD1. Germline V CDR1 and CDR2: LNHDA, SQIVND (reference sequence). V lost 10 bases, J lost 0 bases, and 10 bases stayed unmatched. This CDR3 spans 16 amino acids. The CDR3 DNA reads TGTGCCACCCGGGACAGGGGATCGGTGAGCACAGATACGCAGTATTTT. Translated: CATRDRGSVSTDTQYF.

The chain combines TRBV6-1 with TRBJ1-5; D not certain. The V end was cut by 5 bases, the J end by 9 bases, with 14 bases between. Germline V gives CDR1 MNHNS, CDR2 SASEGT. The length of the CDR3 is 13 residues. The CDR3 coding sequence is TGTGCCAGCAGTTCCGGAGTCTCCCGGCCCCAGCATTTT. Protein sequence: CASSSGVSRPQHF.

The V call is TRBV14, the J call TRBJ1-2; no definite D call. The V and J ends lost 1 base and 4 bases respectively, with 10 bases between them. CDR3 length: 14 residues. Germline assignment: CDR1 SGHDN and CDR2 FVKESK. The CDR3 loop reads CASSQGALSYGYTF. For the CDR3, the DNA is TGTGCCAGCAGCCAAGGGGCCCTGTCCTATGGCTACACCTTC.

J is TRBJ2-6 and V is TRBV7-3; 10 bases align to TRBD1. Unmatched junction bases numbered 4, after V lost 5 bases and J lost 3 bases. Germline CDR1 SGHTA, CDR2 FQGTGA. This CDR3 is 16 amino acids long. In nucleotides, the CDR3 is TGTGCCAGCAGCACGACAGGGGGCATTGGGGCCAACGTCCTGACTTTC. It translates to CASSTTGGIGANVLTF.

CDR3 region: CASSEIRGGQETQYF. CDR3 DNA: TGTGCCAGCAGTGAAATCCGGGGGGGCCAAGAGACCCAGTACTTC. The chain combines TRBV2 with TRBJ2-5; 8 nucleotides line up with TRBD2. J gave up 1 base and V 2 bases, and 3 bases lay outside the gene matches. Germline loops: CDR1 SNHLY, CDR2 FYNNEI. This CDR3 is 15 amino acids long.

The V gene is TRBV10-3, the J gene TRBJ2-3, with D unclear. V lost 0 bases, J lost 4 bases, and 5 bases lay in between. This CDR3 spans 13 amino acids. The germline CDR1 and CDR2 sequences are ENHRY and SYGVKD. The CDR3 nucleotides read TGTGCCATCAGTGAGTCGTATGCAGATACGCAGTATTTT. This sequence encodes CAISESYADTQYF.

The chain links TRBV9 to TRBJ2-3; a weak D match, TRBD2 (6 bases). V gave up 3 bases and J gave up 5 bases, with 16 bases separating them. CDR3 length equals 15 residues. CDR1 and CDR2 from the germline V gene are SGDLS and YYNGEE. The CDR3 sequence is CASSAKRLVGDTQYF. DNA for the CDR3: TGTGCCAGCAGCGCGAAGCGACTAGTAGGAGATACGCAGTATTTT.

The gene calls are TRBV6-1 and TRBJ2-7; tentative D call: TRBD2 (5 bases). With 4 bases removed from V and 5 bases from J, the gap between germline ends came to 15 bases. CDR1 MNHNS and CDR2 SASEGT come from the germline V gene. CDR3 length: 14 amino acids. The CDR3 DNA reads TGTGCCAGCAGTGTCGAGGGTTCATCGCACGAGCAGTACTTC. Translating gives CASSVEGSSHEQYF.

CDR3 protein: CASSPPGPLRDTEAFF. CDR3 nucleotide sequence: TGTGCCAGCAGCCCGCCCGGTCCACTCCGGGACACTGAAGCTTTCTTT. The chain links TRBV7-9 to TRBJ1-1; D is undetermined. V was shortened by 5 bases and J by 3 bases, with 19 bases between the two germline ends. This CDR3 is built from 16 residues. The V gene's germline CDR1 is SEHNR and CDR2 FQNEAQ (reference sequence).

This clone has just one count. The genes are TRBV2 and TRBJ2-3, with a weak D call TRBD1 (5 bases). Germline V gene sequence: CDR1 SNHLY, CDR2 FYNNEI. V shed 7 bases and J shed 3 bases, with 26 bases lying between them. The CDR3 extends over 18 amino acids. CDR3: CASKGKASNTAGTDTQYF. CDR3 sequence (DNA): TGTGCCAGCAAGGGGAAGGCGTCTAATACCGCTGGTACAGATACGCAGTATTTT. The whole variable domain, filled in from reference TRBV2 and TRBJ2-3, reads EPEVTQTPSHQVTQMGQEVILRCVPISNHLYFYWYRQILGQKVEFLVSFYNNEISEKSEIFDDQFSVERPDGSNFTLKIRSTKLEDSAMYFCASKGKASNTAGTDTQYFGPGTRLTVL.

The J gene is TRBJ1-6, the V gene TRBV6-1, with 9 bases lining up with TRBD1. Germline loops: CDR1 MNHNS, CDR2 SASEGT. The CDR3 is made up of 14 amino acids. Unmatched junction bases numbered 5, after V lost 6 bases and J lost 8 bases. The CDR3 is CASSGDRGYSPLHF. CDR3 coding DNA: TGTGCCAGCAGCGGTGACAGGGGGTATTCACCCCTCCACTTT.

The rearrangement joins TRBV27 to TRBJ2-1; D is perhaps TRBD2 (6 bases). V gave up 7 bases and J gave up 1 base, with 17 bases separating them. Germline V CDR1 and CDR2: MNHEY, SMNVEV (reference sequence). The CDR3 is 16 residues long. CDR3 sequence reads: CASIPGGPGSYNEQFF. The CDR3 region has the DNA TGTGCCAGCATCCCCGGAGGGCCGGGATCCTACAATGAGCAGTTCTTC.